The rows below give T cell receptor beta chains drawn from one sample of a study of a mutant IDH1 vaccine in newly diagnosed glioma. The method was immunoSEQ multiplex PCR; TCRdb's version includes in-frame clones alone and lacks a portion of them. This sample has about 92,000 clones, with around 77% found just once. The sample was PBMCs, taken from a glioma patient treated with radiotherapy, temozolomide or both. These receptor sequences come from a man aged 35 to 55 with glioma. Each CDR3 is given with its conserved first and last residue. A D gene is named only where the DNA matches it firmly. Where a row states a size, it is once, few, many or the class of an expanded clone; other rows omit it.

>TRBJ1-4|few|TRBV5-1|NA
CASSLKGPQEKLFF
TGCGCCAGCAGCTTGAAGGGGCCGCAGGAAAAACTGTTTTTT
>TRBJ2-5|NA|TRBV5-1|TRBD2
CASSFRTSGRARGETQYF
TGCGCCAGCAGCTTCCGGACTAGCGGGAGGGCACGGGGAGAGACCCAGTACTTC
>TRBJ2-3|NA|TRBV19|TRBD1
CASSSWTGGTDTQYF
TGTGCCAGTAGTTCCTGGACAGGGGGGACAGATACGCAGTATTTT
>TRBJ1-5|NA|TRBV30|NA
CAWSVLPGQPQHF
TGTGCCTGGAGTGTACTCCCGGGCCAGCCCCAGCATTTT
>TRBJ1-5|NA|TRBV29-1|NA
CSAKGGPNQPQHF
TGCAGCGCTAAAGGTGGGCCCAATCAGCCCCAGCATTTT
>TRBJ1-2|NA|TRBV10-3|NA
CAISETGGYGYTF
TGTGCCATCAGTGAGACTGGGGGCTATGGCTACACCTTC
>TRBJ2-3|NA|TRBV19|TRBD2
CATAKRGFADTQYF
TGTGCCACCGCAAAGCGGGGCTTTGCAGATACGCAGTATTTT
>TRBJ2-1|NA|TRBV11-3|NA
CASSLPSEGVDNEQFF
TGTGCCAGCAGCCTACCTTCGGAGGGCGTTGACAATGAGCAGTTCTTC
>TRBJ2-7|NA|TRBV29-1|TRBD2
CSVAIGGSSYEQYF
TGCAGCGTTGCTATCGGGGGGAGCTCCTACGAGCAGTACTTC
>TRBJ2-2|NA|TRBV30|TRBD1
CAWSRSETGATGELFF
TGTGCCTGGAGCCGTTCTGAGACAGGGGCCACCGGGGAGCTGTTTTTT
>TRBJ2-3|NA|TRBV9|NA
CASSAIGADTQYF
TGTGCCAGCAGCGCGATCGGTGCAGATACGCAGTATTTT
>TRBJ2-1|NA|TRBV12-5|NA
CASGSPSVTEQFF
TGTGCTAGTGGTTCACCCTCAGTAACCGAGCAGTTCTTC
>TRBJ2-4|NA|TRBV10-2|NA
CASTPRGGRGPLAKNIQYF
TGCGCCAGCACCCCGAGGGGGGGGCGAGGACCACTAGCCAAAAACATTCAGTACTTC
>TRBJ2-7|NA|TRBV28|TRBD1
CASRPGTGGPYEQYF
TGTGCCAGCAGACCCGGGACAGGGGGCCCCTACGAGCAGTACTTC
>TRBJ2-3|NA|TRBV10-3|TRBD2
CAITSGGGSDTQYF
TGTGCCATCACTAGCGGTGGGGGGTCAGATACGCAGTATTTT
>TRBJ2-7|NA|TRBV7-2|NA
CASSSPQENEQYF
TGTGCCAGCAGCTCCCCACAGGAAAACGAGCAGTACTTC
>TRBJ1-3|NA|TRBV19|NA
CASSPQTSYSGNTIYF
TGTGCCAGTAGTCCGCAGACTTCTTACTCTGGAAACACCATATATTTT
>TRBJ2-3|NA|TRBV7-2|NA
CASSLVAGAVGTDTQYF
TGTGCCAGCAGCTTAGTGGCGGGGGCCGTCGGGACAGATACGCAGTATTTT
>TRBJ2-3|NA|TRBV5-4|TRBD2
CASNSAGEDSDTQYF
TGTGCCAGTAATTCAGCGGGGGAGGACTCAGATACGCAGTATTTT
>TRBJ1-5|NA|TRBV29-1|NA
CSVAAGVGNQPQHF
TGCAGCGTTGCGGCAGGGGTGGGCAATCAGCCCCAGCATTTT
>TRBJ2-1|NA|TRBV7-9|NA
CASSLSPINEQFF
TGTGCCAGCAGCTTATCACCGATCAATGAGCAGTTCTTC
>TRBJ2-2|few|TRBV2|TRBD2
CASRGGVGTGELFF
TGTGCCAGCAGGGGAGGGGTCGGTACCGGGGAGCTGTTTTTT